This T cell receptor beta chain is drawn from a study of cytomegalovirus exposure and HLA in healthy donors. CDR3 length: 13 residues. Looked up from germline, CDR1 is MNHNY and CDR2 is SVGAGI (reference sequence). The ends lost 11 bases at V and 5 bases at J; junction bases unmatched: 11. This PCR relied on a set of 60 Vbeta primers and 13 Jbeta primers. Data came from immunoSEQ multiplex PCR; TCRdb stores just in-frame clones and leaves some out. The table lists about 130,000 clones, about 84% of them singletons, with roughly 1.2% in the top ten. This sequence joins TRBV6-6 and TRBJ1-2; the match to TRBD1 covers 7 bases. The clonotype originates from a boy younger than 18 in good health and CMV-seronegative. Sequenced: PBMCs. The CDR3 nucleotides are TGTGCCGTGACAGGGAATAAAGAATATGGCTACACCTTC. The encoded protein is CAVTGNKEYGYTF.